The 15 T cell receptor beta chains listed next were all sequenced from one sample in a study of blood T cells in healthy people across ages (dated by TCRdb to the mid-2010s). The library was prepared using 5' RACE. Reads for this sample came from an Illumina HiSeq 2500. A second PCR of roughly 7 to 11 cycles was performed with a sample-barcoded 5' primer and a J-beta primer mix. TCRdb ran its own pipeline on the public reads, namely fastp trimming at Q25 and MiXCR clone calling, and kept in-frame beta chains. Here each entry gathers all rows of one CDR3 protein and keeps the most common genes and DNA. For this sample there are 800,000 or so distinct CDR3 sequences; around 62% appear just once. About a quarter of the sample belongs to the ten largest clones. Sample: blood. The receptors originated from a young man in good health.

Only a few counts were recorded for this clonotype. This chain links TRBV5-1 with TRBJ2-1; D might be TRBD1 or TRBD2, each matching 5 bases. The germline V gene has CDR1 SGHRS and CDR2 YFSETQ. Trimming left V 0 bases short and J 9 bases short, with 10 bases between. The length of the CDR3 is 13 residues. CDR3 loop: CASSLGDVFEQFF. In nucleotides, the CDR3 is TGCGCCAGCAGCTTGGGGGACGTCTTTGAGCAGTTCTTC.

This chain links TRBV10-3 with TRBJ2-5; TRBD1 might be the D (6 bases). Trimming pared 0 bases from V and 4 bases from J, leaving 15 bases between. This CDR3 has 16 residues. The germline V gene has CDR1 ENHRY and CDR2 SYGVKD. CDR3 loop: CAISESSGELVETQYF. For the CDR3, the DNA is TGTGCCATCAGTGAGTCGTCAGGGGAGCTAGTAGAGACCCAGTACTTC.

The chain recombines TRBV2 with TRBJ1-4; D is possibly TRBD1 (5 bases). The length of the CDR3 is 16 residues. Per the germline V gene, CDR1 is SNHLY and CDR2 is FYNNEI. Trimming took 0 bases from V and 5 from J, leaving 13 bases between them. Here the CDR3 DNA reads TGTGCCAGCAGTGAAGCGTATCGACGGGGGAATGAAAAACTGTTTTTT. It translates to CASSEAYRRGNEKLFF. Based on the CDR3 plus reference TRBV2 and TRBJ1-4, the full variable domain is EPEVTQTPSHQVTQMGQEVILRCVPISNHLYFYWYRQILGQKVEFLVSFYNNEISEKSEIFDDQFSVERPDGSNFTLKIRSTKLEDSAMYFCASSEAYRRGNEKLFFGSGTQLSVL.

The CDR3 sequence is CASSFSDANEKLFF. CDR3 in DNA: TGTGCCAGCAGCTTCTCGGACGCGAATGAAAAACTGTTTTTT. The chain uses TRBV13 and TRBJ1-4, with D unclear. The germline CDR1 and CDR2 sequences are PRHDT and FYEKMQ (reference sequence). V lost 3 bases to trimming and J lost 5 bases, with 10 bases between them. The CDR3 loop spans 14 amino acids.

The gene calls are TRBV12-3 or TRBV12-4 and TRBJ1-2; D uncertain. This CDR3 comprises 13 residues. V shed 8 bases and J shed 3 bases, with 13 bases lying between them. DNA for the CDR3: TGTGCCAGCCGTCGCTCCGGGGACTATGGCTACACCTTC. Residues: CASRRSGDYGYTF.

This clonotype has only a few counts. The chain recombines TRBV4-2 with TRBJ2-5, with 7 bases matching TRBD1. Germline CDR1 LGHNA, CDR2 YNFKEQ. CDR3 length equals 13 residues. J was trimmed by 4 bases and V by 6 bases; bases with no gene match: 5. Here the CDR3 DNA reads TGTGCCAGCAGAAGGGACAGAGGAGAGACCCAGTACTTC. Its protein product is CASRRDRGETQYF.

This rearrangement joins TRBV20-1 to TRBJ2-5; D gene uncertain. The CDR3 runs 13 residues. The germline V gene has CDR1 DFQATT and CDR2 SNEGSKA (reference sequence). V lost 2 bases to trimming and J lost 1 base, with 8 bases between them. CDR3 in amino acids: CSARFGVQETQYF. In DNA form, the CDR3 reads TGCAGTGCTAGATTTGGGGTCCAAGAGACCCAGTACTTC.

The CDR3 coding sequence is TGTGCCGGCGAGCCGCGGGGCCAAGAGACCCAGTACTTC. This translates into CAGEPRGQETQYF. The rearrangement uses TRBV2 and TRBJ2-5; tentative D call: TRBD2 (6 bases). The ends were cut back, 11 bases at V and 1 base at J, with 14 bases in the middle. CDR3 length: 13 residues. The germline gives CDR1 SNHLY, CDR2 FYNNEI. The full variable domain, in which reference TRBV2 and TRBJ2-5 provide the parts outside the CDR3, is EPEVTQTPSHQVTQMGQEVILRCVPISNHLYFYWYRQILGQKVEFLVSFYNNEISEKSEIFDDQFSVERPDGSNFTLKIRSTKLEDSAMYFCAGEPRGQETQYFGPGTRLLVL.

The J gene is TRBJ2-3, the V gene TRBV7-2, with TRBD2 identical over 11 bases. In germline, CDR1 is SGHTA, CDR2 FQGNSA. The CDR3 covers 18 residues. After removal of 3 bases from V and 4 bases from J, the junction contained 12 bases not matched to a gene. CDR3 coding DNA: TGTGCCAGCAGCTTGGCCCTAATAGCGGGGGGGCCCTCAGATACGCAGTATTTT. It yields the protein CASSLALIAGGPSDTQYF.

This clonotype was recorded a few times. The chain uses TRBV29-1 and TRBJ2-1, with TRBD1 as a possible D gene (6 bases). CDR1 SQVTM and CDR2 ANQGSEA come from the germline V gene. The CDR3 is 13 residues long. Trimming stripped 1 base from V and 8 bases from J, with 12 bases between. The CDR3 is CSVEGTAIDEQFF. The CDR3 nucleotides are TGCAGCGTTGAAGGGACAGCCATTGATGAGCAGTTCTTC.

This chain uses TRBV5-5 with TRBJ2-7; D gene ambiguous. The CDR3 totals 15 residues. V lost 5 bases, J lost 2 bases, and 17 bases lay in between. In germline, CDR1 is SGHKS, CDR2 YYEKEE (reference sequence). DNA for the CDR3: TGTGCCAGCAGAGAGGTGGTCCATCCTACCTACGAGCAGTACTTC. Encoded protein: CASREVVHPTYEQYF. The full variable domain, with the rest looked up from reference TRBV5-5 and TRBJ2-7, is DAGVTQSPTHLIKTRGQQVTLRCSPISGHKSVSWYQQVLGQGPQFIFQYYEKEERGRGNFPDRFSARQFPNYSSELNVNALLLGDSALYLCASREVVHPTYEQYFGPGTRLTVT.

The J gene is TRBJ2-1, the V gene TRBV28, with 8 bases that match TRBD1. CDR1 and CDR2 (germline): MDHEN, SYDVKM. This CDR3 contains 16 residues. Unmatched junction bases numbered 14, after V lost 5 bases and J lost 8 bases. CDR3: CASSETRDRSYYEQFF. The CDR3, as DNA: TGTGCCAGCAGTGAAACTCGGGACAGGTCGTATTATGAGCAGTTCTTC.

This clonotype appeared a single time. The chain is built from TRBV6-2 or TRBV6-3 and TRBJ2-7; 11 bases agree with TRBD1. The germline CDR1 and CDR2 sequences are MNHEY and SVGEGT. CDR3 length: 14 residues. J lost 11 bases, V lost 4 bases, and 10 bases had no gene match. Written as DNA, the CDR3 is TGTGCCAGCAGTTCCCCAGAGGACAGGGGGCTGGAGTACTTC. Translation gives CASSSPEDRGLEYF.

This chain links TRBV9 with TRBJ2-1; TRBD2 agrees at 7 bases. Trimming cost V 0 bases and J 4 bases; bases outside gene matches: 4. The CDR3 is 15 residues long. Germline CDR1 and CDR2: SGDLS and YYNGEE. The CDR3 region is CASSVAGGMYNEQFF. Written as DNA, the CDR3 is TGTGCCAGCAGCGTAGCGGGGGGTATGTACAATGAGCAGTTCTTC.

The chain couples TRBV7-3 to TRBJ1-5; D is ambiguous. Germline V gene data show CDR1 as SGHTA and CDR2 as FQGTGA. The length of the CDR3 is 15 residues. Trimming cost V 5 bases and J 11 bases, with 22 bases left between them. Here the CDR3 reads CASSAEGWGFGSQHF. The CDR3 DNA sequence: TGTGCCAGCAGCGCAGAGGGCTGGGGATTCGGGTCCCAGCATTTT.